These T cell receptor beta chains were read from a single sample in a study of blood T cell repertoires in COVID-19. Sequenced by immunoSEQ multiplex PCR; TCRdb stores in-frame clones only, minus some. The sample carries over 50,000 clones, approximately 83% recorded once. Sequences were obtained from peripheral blood. These receptors all come from a human donor in a cohort sampled during active COVID-19. The CDR3 runs from the conserved cysteine through the conserved F or W. D genes are given only for firm matches. The listing skips clone size in some rows; elsewhere it reads once, few, many or a size class.

clone_size: -
v_call: TRBV6-6
d_call: TRBD2
j_call: TRBJ2-1
cdr3_nt: TGTGCCAGCAGTAGTACCCGAGCGGGAGTCTTCGGTGAGCAGTTCTTC
cdr3_aa: CASSSTRAGVFGEQFF

clone_size: -
v_call: TRBV14
d_call: -
j_call: TRBJ1-5
cdr3_nt: TGTGCCAGCAGCCTATACACCGGGGGGCCCCAGCATTTT
cdr3_aa: CASSLYTGGPQHF

clone_size: -
v_call: TRBV18
d_call: TRBD1
j_call: TRBJ1-2
cdr3_nt: TGTGCCAGCTCACCCCCGGGACAGGGCTATGGCTACACCTTC
cdr3_aa: CASSPPGQGYGYTF

clone_size: -
v_call: TRBV7-3
d_call: -
j_call: TRBJ2-2
cdr3_nt: TGTGCCAGCAGCTTAACGGGAGCGGCGAACACCGGGGAGCTGTTTTTT
cdr3_aa: CASSLTGAANTGELFF

clone_size: -
v_call: TRBV7-3
d_call: TRBD2
j_call: TRBJ2-7
cdr3_nt: TGTGCCAGCAGCTTAGTGCCGGGACTAGCGGGAGACGAGCAGTACTTC
cdr3_aa: CASSLVPGLAGDEQYF

clone_size: -
v_call: TRBV19
d_call: -
j_call: TRBJ2-2
cdr3_nt: TGTGCCAGTAGACGGGACAAAAACACCGGGGAGCTGTTTTTT
cdr3_aa: CASRRDKNTGELFF

clone_size: -
v_call: TRBV11-3
d_call: TRBD2
j_call: TRBJ2-7
cdr3_nt: TGTGCCAGCACAGTAGCGGGAGTGTCGGGCTACGAGCAGTACTTC
cdr3_aa: CASTVAGVSGYEQYF

clone_size: -
v_call: TRBV25-1
d_call: TRBD1
j_call: TRBJ1-1
cdr3_nt: TGTGCCAGCAGTGGGGACAGGGGAAACACTGAAGCTTTCTTT
cdr3_aa: CASSGDRGNTEAFF

clone_size: -
v_call: TRBV28
d_call: -
j_call: TRBJ2-1
cdr3_nt: TGTGCCAGCAGACCCTACTCCCCTAGCTACAATGAGCAGTTCTTC
cdr3_aa: CASRPYSPSYNEQFF

clone_size: -
v_call: TRBV13
d_call: -
j_call: TRBJ1-6
cdr3_nt: TGTGCCAGCAGCTTCCCAAGGAGCTCCTATAATTCACCCCTCCACTTT
cdr3_aa: CASSFPRSSYNSPLHF

clone_size: few
v_call: TRBV28
d_call: -
j_call: TRBJ1-2
cdr3_nt: TGTGCCAGCAGACTTCCTGGGGGCTCCTATGGCTACACCTTC
cdr3_aa: CASRLPGGSYGYTF

clone_size: -
v_call: TRBV18
d_call: -
j_call: TRBJ2-1
cdr3_nt: TGTGCCAGCTCACCGGGCTCCTCCTATGAGCAGTTCTTC
cdr3_aa: CASSPGSSYEQFF

clone_size: -
v_call: TRBV5-5
d_call: -
j_call: TRBJ1-1
cdr3_nt: TGTGCCAGCAGCGGGAGGGGAAGGGGGATGGCTGAAGCTTTCTTT
cdr3_aa: CASSGRGRGMAEAFF